Here is one T cell receptor beta chain with its context. Its cognate antigen is unknown. Time point indicated: newly diagnosed, previously untreated cHL patient sample. Clones were sequenced by immunoSEQ multiplex PCR, and TCRdb holds only the in-frame ones, with some missing. The sample has 70,000 or so clones; about 93% are singletons. This specimen belongs to a study of PD-1 blockade in classical Hodgkin lymphoma. Study-wide results and limits: At baseline, newly diagnosed patients reportedly showed less TCR diversity than healthy donors.

The sequenced material came from peripheral blood mononuclear cells (PBMCs). The TCR sequence derives from a human donor with classical Hodgkin lymphoma.

CDR3 region: CASSDAVFGNEQFF. In nucleotides, the CDR3 is TGTGCCAGCAGTGACGCGGTGTTTGGCAATGAGCAGTTCTTC. The chain carries TRBV6-1 and TRBJ2-1, with D unclear. CDR1 is MNHNS and CDR2 is SASEGT in the germline V gene. V was pared by 3 bases and J by 6 bases, with 12 bases between. This CDR3 contains 14 residues.